This paragraph reports one T cell receptor beta chain. This sample was taken from a study of low-dose radiotherapy and immunotherapy resistance in tumors. The germline gives CDR1 DFQATT, CDR2 SNEGSKA (reference sequence). The CDR3 length is 15 residues. The V gene lost 5 bases and the J gene lost 3 bases, with 17 bases spanning the gap. Using a constant-region primer together with a V-primer adapter, TCRs were subjected to around 20 PCR cycles of amplification. Each CDR3 protein gets one entry after TCRdb re-called the reads with MiXCR. The sample carries tens of thousands of distinct CDR3 sequences, 12% recorded once. Time point in this sample: before trial treatment.

Material: PBMCs, obtained before treatment. This sequence was found in a female donor with ovarian cancer. J is TRBJ1-5 and V is TRBV20-1; D unresolved. The CDR3 coding sequence is TGCAGTGCTGCCAACCCGTCCGGGCCCAATCAGCCCCAGCATTTT. It yields the protein CSAANPSGPNQPQHF.